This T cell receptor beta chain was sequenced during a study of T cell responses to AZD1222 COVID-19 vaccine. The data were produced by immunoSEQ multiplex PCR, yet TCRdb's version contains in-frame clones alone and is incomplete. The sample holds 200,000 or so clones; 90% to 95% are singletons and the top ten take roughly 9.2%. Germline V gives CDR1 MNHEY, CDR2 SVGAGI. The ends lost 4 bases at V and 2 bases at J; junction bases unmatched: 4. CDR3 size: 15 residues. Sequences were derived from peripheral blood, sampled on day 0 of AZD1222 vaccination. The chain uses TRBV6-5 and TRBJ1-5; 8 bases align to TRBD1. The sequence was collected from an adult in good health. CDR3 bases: TGTGCCAGCAGTTGGGACAGGACGGGCAATCAGCCCCAGCATTTT. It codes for CASSWDRTGNQPQHF.